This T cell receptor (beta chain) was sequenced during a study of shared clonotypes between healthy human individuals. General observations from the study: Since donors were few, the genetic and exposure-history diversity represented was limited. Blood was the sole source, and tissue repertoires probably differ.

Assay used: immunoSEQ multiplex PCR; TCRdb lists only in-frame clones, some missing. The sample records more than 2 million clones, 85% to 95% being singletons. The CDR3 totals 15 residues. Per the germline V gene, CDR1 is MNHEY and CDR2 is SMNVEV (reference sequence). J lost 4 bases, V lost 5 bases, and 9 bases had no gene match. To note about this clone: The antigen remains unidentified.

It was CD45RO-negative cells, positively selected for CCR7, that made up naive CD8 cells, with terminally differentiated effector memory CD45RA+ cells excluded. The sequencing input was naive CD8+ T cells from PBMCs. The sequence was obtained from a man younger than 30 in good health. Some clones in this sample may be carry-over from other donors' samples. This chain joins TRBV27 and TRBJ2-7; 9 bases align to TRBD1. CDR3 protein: CASSLRQGGIYEQYF. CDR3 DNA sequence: TGTGCCAGCAGTCTAAGACAGGGGGGTATTTACGAGCAGTACTTC.